The 16 T cell receptor beta chains in this list originate from one sample, sequenced in a study of cytomegalovirus exposure and HLA in healthy donors. It was with 60 Vbeta and 13 Jbeta primers that the PCR ran. Profiled with immunoSEQ multiplex PCR; TCRdb holds only in-frame clones, not every one. The table for this sample gives 130,000 to 150,000 clones. Sequencing input: PBMCs. The receptors shown here come from a middle-aged man in good health and CMV-seronegative.

The rearrangement joins TRBV19 to TRBJ1-5, with a weak D call TRBD1 (5 bases). Per the germline V gene, CDR1 is LNHDA and CDR2 is SQIVND (reference sequence). The germline V and J ends were trimmed by 8 bases and 4 bases, with 9 bases remaining between them. This CDR3 is 12 amino acids long. CDR3 residues: CASAGTNQPQHF. In DNA, the CDR3 is TGTGCCAGTGCGGGGACTAATCAGCCCCAGCATTTT.

The chain joins TRBV11-3 to TRBJ2-2, with a weak D call TRBD1 (5 bases). Germline assignment: CDR1 SGHNT and CDR2 YENEEA. This CDR3 has 17 amino acids. V was clipped by 3 bases and J by 0 bases, with 14 bases between them. This CDR3 is CASSFVGAIANTGELFF. The CDR3 DNA sequence: TGTGCCAGCAGCTTTGTAGGGGCTATAGCGAACACCGGGGAGCTGTTTTTT.

V gene TRBV5-6 combines with J gene TRBJ2-1; TRBD1 matches 7 bases. Looked up from germline, CDR1 is SGHDT and CDR2 is YYEEEE. V lost 3 bases to trimming and J lost 6 bases; unmatched junction nucleotides: 12. The CDR3 is 16 amino acids. CDR3 DNA: TGTGCCAGCAGCTCGCCACAGGGGTTCACGAGCAATGAGCAGTTCTTC. It encodes CASSSPQGFTSNEQFF.

In regard to this clone: At one of its ends the junction is not consistent with the germline gene, which may arise from a read error. The V call is TRBV18, the J call TRBJ1-6, with 8 bases that match TRBD1. The CDR3 length is 14 residues. Germline V gene sequence: CDR1 KGHSH, CDR2 LQKENI. CDR3 in amino acids: CATSGGVDNSPLHF. CDR3 sequence (DNA): TGTGCCACCTCAGGGGGCGTTGATAATTCACCCCTCCACTTT.

This sequence joins TRBV4-2 and TRBJ2-5; 8 bases are a match to TRBD2. The J call may be incorrect, as the DNA end agrees better with TRBJ2-7. This CDR3 comprises 16 residues. Germline V CDR1 and CDR2: LGHNA, YNFKEQ. The CDR3 loop reads CASSQDLDGGVYEQYF. CDR3 DNA: TGTGCCAGCAGCCAAGATTTAGACGGGGGGGTATACGAGCAGTACTTC.

The J gene is TRBJ2-3, the V gene TRBV6-5; 9 bases line up with TRBD2. The CDR3 is made up of 16 amino acids. The V and J ends lost 0 bases and 5 bases, in that order; junction bases with no gene match: 6. CDR1 and CDR2 from the germline V gene are MNHEY and SVGAGI. This CDR3 reads CASSYSRGGPRDTQYF. The CDR3, as DNA: TGTGCCAGCAGTTACTCGCGGGGGGGACCCAGAGATACGCAGTATTTT.

V and J are TRBV6-6 and TRBJ1-1; 10 bases are a match to TRBD1. The trim removed 5 bases at V and 0 bases at J, leaving 6 bases unmatched. This CDR3 comprises 16 residues. Per germline, CDR1 MNHNY and CDR2 SVGAGI (reference sequence). The CDR3 DNA reads TGTGCCAGCAGTCCCCGGACAGGGGGGGTGAACACTGAAGCTTTCTTT. It translates to CASSPRTGGVNTEAFF.

The chain employs TRBV5-4 and TRBJ2-1; TRBD1 matches at 10 bases. The CDR3 is made up of 15 amino acids. The germline CDR1 and CDR2 sequences are SGHNT and YYREEE (reference sequence). Trimming removed 4 bases from V and 6 bases from J; junction bases left unmatched: 7. In nucleotides, the CDR3 is TGTGCCAGCAGCGCCGGGACAGGGGCCATCAATGAGCAGTTCTTC. It yields the protein CASSAGTGAINEQFF.

This chain uses TRBV25-1 with TRBJ1-4, with 7 bases aligning to TRBD1. Germline trimming cut 5 bases from V and 6 bases from J; bases unmatched to any gene: 9. In germline, CDR1 is MGHDK, CDR2 SYGVNS. CDR3 size: 15 residues. CDR3 loop: CASSTRDSRYEKLFF. In DNA form, the CDR3 reads TGTGCCAGCAGTACCCGGGACAGTCGATATGAAAAACTGTTTTTT.

The gene calls are TRBV7-9 and TRBJ1-5, with a tentative D call TRBD1 (5 bases). Germline V gene data show CDR1 as SEHNR and CDR2 as FQNEAQ (reference sequence). CDR3 length equals 16 residues. The V end lost 1 base, the J end lost 0 bases, and 10 bases lay between the germline ends. CDR3 residues: CASSLVGGNSNQPQHF. The DNA for the CDR3 is TGTGCCAGCAGCTTAGTCGGGGGAAATAGCAATCAGCCCCAGCATTTT. The full variable domain, completed using reference TRBV7-9 and TRBJ1-5, is DTGVSQNPRHKITKRGQNVTFRCDPISEHNRLYWYRQTLGQGPEFLTYFQNEAQLEKSRLLSDRFSAERPKGSFSTLEIQRTEQGDSAMYLCASSLVGGNSNQPQHFGDGTRLSIL.

CDR3 sequence: CASSEAEGNEAFF. In DNA, the CDR3 is TGTGCCAGCAGTGAAGCGGAGGGAAATGAAGCTTTCTTT. The chain carries TRBV6-1 and TRBJ1-1, with D hard to call. The V end was cut by 0 bases, the J end by 7 bases, with 9 bases between. Per germline, CDR1 MNHNS and CDR2 SASEGT. This CDR3 is built from 13 residues.

The chain is built from TRBV7-5 and TRBJ1-6; TRBD1 is taken as the D call from the table, unchecked against the DNA. TRBV7-5 corresponds to a pseudogene. This CDR3 comprises 18 residues. CDR3 sequence (DNA): TGTGTCAGAAGCCCACTCCTAGGACAGGGCTTACAGAATTCACCCCTCCACTTT. Protein sequence: CVRSPLLGQGLQNSPLHF.

V usage is TRBV5-1 and J usage is TRBJ1-2, with D maybe TRBD1 (6 bases). The V end lost 2 bases, the J end lost 6 bases, and 14 bases lay between the germline ends. The length of the CDR3 is 14 residues. The V gene's germline CDR1 is SGHRS and CDR2 YFSETQ. The CDR3, as DNA: TGCGCCAGCAGCTTATCACAGGGCCCTGATGGCTACACCTTC. This translates into CASSLSQGPDGYTF.

The chain uses TRBV7-6 and TRBJ2-7, with D possibly matching TRBD1 (6 bases). The germline V gene encodes CDR1 SGHVS and CDR2 FNYEAQ. The CDR3 runs 14 residues. The germline V and J ends were trimmed by 1 base and 5 bases, with 12 bases remaining between them. The CDR3 is CASSLEGVVHEQYF. The CDR3 nucleotides read TGTGCCAGCAGCTTAGAGGGGGTGGTCCACGAGCAGTACTTC.

The CDR3 DNA reads as TGCGCCAGCAGCCGCGGGGGGATCACAGATACGCAGTATTTT. This encodes CASSRGGITDTQYF. The chain recombines TRBV4-3 with TRBJ2-3; TRBD2 agrees at 8 bases. Germline CDR1 and CDR2: LGHNA and YSLEER. V dropped 4 bases and J dropped 2; count of bases not matched to a gene: 2. The CDR3 loop spans 14 amino acids.

The gene calls are TRBV18 and TRBJ2-2; D perhaps matches TRBD1 (5 bases). The CDR3 has 15 amino acids. V was cut by 3 bases and J by 4 bases, with 12 bases left in between. Germline V gene lookup returns CDR1 KGHSH and CDR2 LQKENI. This chain's CDR3 is CASSPAGLSTGELFF. The CDR3 nucleotides are TGTGCCAGCTCACCGGCAGGGTTAAGCACCGGGGAGCTGTTTTTT. The variable domain in full, with the rest retrieved from reference TRBV18 and TRBJ2-2, is NAGVMQNPRHLVRRRGQEARLRCSPMKGHSHVYWYRQLPEEGLKFMVYLQKENIIDESGMPKERFSAEFPKEGPSILRIQQVVRGDSAAYFCASSPAGLSTGELFFGEGSRLTVL.